The next 2 T cell receptor beta chains were all read from a single sample in a study of Graves' ophthalmopathy and Graves' hyperthyroidism. RNA transcripts were the template, and TCR beta CDR3 regions were amplified from them. The first round was an RT-PCR with HTBI primers, and the second round was a multiplex PCR. TCRdb recomputed calls from the multiplex PCR reads with MiXCR, one row per CDR3 protein. The sample contains around 340,000 distinct CDR3 sequences, roughly 17% of which appear only once. The sample was peripheral blood. These receptors came from an adult man with Graves' ophthalmopathy.

This clonotype was picked up many times. The chain uses TRBV6-1 and TRBJ2-7; D is uncertain. The CDR3 extends over 16 amino acids. V dropped 4 bases and J dropped 6 bases, with 22 bases sitting between them. The V gene's germline CDR1 is MNHNS and CDR2 SASEGT. This CDR3 reads CASSVLPLDLRSEQYF. CDR3 coding DNA: TGTGCCAGCAGTGTCCTGCCGCTAGACCTCAGGTCCGAGCAGTACTTC.

This clonotype came up many times. V and J are TRBV6-4 and TRBJ1-2; 9 bases are shared with TRBD1. Germline V gene data show CDR1 as MRHNA and CDR2 as SNTAGT. The CDR3 totals 14 residues. Losses at the gene ends were 3 bases for V and 4 bases for J; bases not matched to a gene: 3. The CDR3 region is CASSDTDRGYGYTF. In DNA, the CDR3 is TGTGCCAGCAGTGATACGGACAGGGGCTATGGCTACACCTTC.